Presented here are 21 T cell receptor beta chains from one specimen sequenced in a study of tumor and adjacent non-tumor tissue in lung cancer. The template was RNA from unsorted bulk tissue. Three rounds of nested PCR, following a modified ARM-PCR protocol, produced the TCRbeta library. From the multiplex PCR reads, TCRdb called clonotypes with MiXCR, one entry per CDR3 protein. The sample has roughly 70,000 distinct CDR3 sequences; 55% to 85% are singletons. Sequencing was performed on lung tumor tissue. The receptors here all came from a man aged 55 to 70 with non-small cell lung cancer.

This clonotype is judged large. This chain connects TRBV11-1 to TRBJ2-7; a possible D gene is TRBD1 (7 bases). With 1 base removed from V and 3 bases from J, the gap between germline ends came to 13 bases. The CDR3 extends over 15 amino acids. Per the germline V gene, CDR1 is SGHAT and CDR2 is FQDESV (reference sequence). The CDR3 DNA follows: TGTGCCAGCAGCTTAGACCAGGGGGGCCGCTACGAGCAGTACTTC. Amino acids: CASSLDQGGRYEQYF.

Regarding this clonotype: With a much larger clone just one base away, this may be a read error. The conserved closing phenylalanine or tryptophan is absent in this CDR3, likely reflecting a read error. This chain connects TRBV5-1 to TRBJ1-1; D not resolved. This CDR3 contains 14 residues. Germline loops: CDR1 SGHRS, CDR2 YFSETQ. Trimming pared 6 bases from V and 3 bases from J, leaving 15 bases between. CDR3 residues: CASIPDDGDTEAFI. In DNA, the CDR3 is TGCGCCAGCATCCCGGACGACGGGGACACTGAAGCTTTCATT.

Details on this clonotype: One end of the junction is discordant with germline, which a read error may explain. The chain uses TRBV29-1 and TRBJ1-4; perhaps TRBD1 as D (6 bases). Germline assignment: CDR1 SQVTM and CDR2 ANQGSEA. This CDR3 is 14 amino acids long. CDR3 sequence (DNA): TGCAGCGCTGAGGGGGGCGCCAGTAATAAAAAACTGTATTTT. This codes for CSAEGGASNKKLYF.

In the case of this clonotype: The germline gene is not matched at one end of the junction; a read error may be the cause. V and J are TRBV11-1 and TRBJ2-3, with D hard to call. The CDR3 is made up of 13 amino acids. Germline assignment: CDR1 SGHAT and CDR2 FQDESV (reference sequence). The CDR3, as DNA: TGTGCCAGGAGCTCCCAGAGTCCAGATACGCAGTATTTT. Its translation is CARSSQSPDTQYF.

This clonotype has more than one count but fewer than ten. At one of its ends the junction is not consistent with the germline gene, which may arise from a read error. The chain has TRBV10-1 and TRBJ2-2; 7 bases line up with TRBD2. The CDR3 totals 14 residues. Germline lookup yields CDR1 WNHNN and CDR2 SYGVQD (reference sequence). The CDR3 loop is CANSESGGAGELFF. CDR3 DNA sequence: TGTGCCAACAGTGAGTCGGGAGGAGCCGGGGAGCTGTTTTTT.

The chain has TRBV28 and TRBJ2-7; possibly TRBD1 or TRBD2 for D (5 bases each). Germline CDR1 reads MDHEN; CDR2 reads SYDVKM. Trimming removed 2 bases from V and 1 base from J, with 12 bases in between. There are 15 residues in the CDR3. The CDR3 region has the DNA TGTGCCAGCAGTTTAGTCGGGACGGCATCCTACGAGCAGTACTTC. It codes for CASSLVGTASYEQYF.

By share, this clonotype ranks as medium-sized. The V gene is TRBV29-1, the J gene TRBJ2-3; D could derive from TRBD1 or TRBD2 (6 bases each). CDR1 SQVTM and CDR2 ANQGSEA come from the germline V gene. CDR3 length: 14 amino acids. Trimming removed 0 bases from V and 6 bases from J, with 13 bases in between. The CDR3 DNA reads TGCAGCGTTGAAGAAGTGGGGGGCGAGGATACGCAGTATTTT. Its translation is CSVEEVGGEDTQYF.

Concerning this clonotype: Its ends do not fully match the called genes, so a read error is possible. The chain is built from TRBV20-1 and TRBJ2-7; TRBD2 matches at 12 bases. The CDR3 spans 15 residues. Germline V CDR1 and CDR2: DFQATT, SNEGSKA (reference sequence). CDR3 sequence: CSAARTSGASYEQYF. The DNA of the CDR3 is TGCAGTGCCGCCAGGACTAGCGGGGCTTCCTATGAGCAATACTTC.

Regarding this clonotype: A single base separates this from a much larger clone, so it may be a read error. The gene calls are TRBV5-4 and TRBJ2-7; TRBD2 agrees at 8 bases. CDR1 and CDR2 from the germline V gene are SGHNT and YYREEE (reference sequence). The CDR3 runs to 15 residues. CDR3 coding DNA: TGTGTCAGCAGCCCCCACTTCGGGACTAGTAGCGAGCAGTACTTC. It translates to CVSSPHFGTSSEQYF.

This clonotype is judged medium-sized. The chain employs TRBV12-5 and TRBJ1-5; D possibly corresponds to TRBD1 (5 bases). Germline V gene lookup returns CDR1 LGHNT and CDR2 FRNRAP. The CDR3 contains 13 residues. Trimming shortened V by 6 bases and J by 3 bases, and 9 bases separated the two germline ends. CDR3 amino acids: CASGPDINQPQHF. In DNA, the CDR3 is TGTGCTAGTGGCCCGGACATCAATCAGCCCCAGCATTTT.

This clonotype was observed at least ten times. The limits of the CDR3 on the DNA are not certain, so only TCRdb's listed CDR3 is given. The chain recombines TRBV29-1 with TRBJ1-1; the tabulated D call, TRBD1, remains unverified against the DNA. The CDR3 length is 11 residues, termini included. Germline lookup yields CDR1 SQVTM and CDR2 ANQGSEA. The CDR3 sequence is CSVARGTGENF.

Comments on this clonotype: Germline and junction disagree at one end, which may indicate a read error. The CDR3 sequence: CASNPTGEGDQPQDF. The CDR3 DNA reads TGTGCTAGCAATCCTACAGGGGAAGGGGATCAGCCCCAGGATTTT. This chain connects TRBV6-2 or TRBV6-3 to TRBJ1-5; 7 nucleotides match TRBD1. The CDR3 is 15 amino acids. Germline loops: CDR1 MNHEY, CDR2 SVGEGT.

The CDR3 spells CASSLDRGLPQHF. The DNA of the CDR3 is TGTGCCAGCAGCTTAGATCGCGGTCTGCCCCAGCATTTT. The chain is built from TRBV11-2 and TRBJ1-5; no clear D. Per germline, CDR1 SGHAT and CDR2 FQNNGV. Trimming removed 0 bases from V and 9 bases from J, with 9 bases in between. The CDR3 sequence is 13 residues long.

This clonotype was counted ten times or more. This chain connects TRBV6-1 to TRBJ2-3; D might be TRBD2 (6 bases). From germline, CDR1 is MNHNS and CDR2 SASEGT. The CDR3 is 14 amino acids. V was cut by 7 bases and J by 6 bases, with 17 bases left in between. The CDR3 region has the DNA TGTGCCAGCAAATCGAGGACGGGAGAGGATACGCAGTATTTT. Its protein product is CASKSRTGEDTQYF.

As regards this clonotype: In this CDR3 the conserved last residue, phenylalanine or tryptophan, is missing, so a read error is likely. This sequence joins TRBV11-1 and TRBJ1-1; D possibly corresponds to TRBD1 (6 bases). Germline V gene sequence: CDR1 SGHAT, CDR2 FQDESV (reference sequence). The CDR3 is 13 residues long. Here the CDR3 DNA reads TGTGCCGGCAGCTTAGCGCCGGGGGCAGAAGCTTTCCTT. As protein: CAGSLAPGAEAFL.

This clonotype was seen only a few times. This CDR3 fails to terminate in the conserved phenylalanine or tryptophan, so it likely reflects a read error. The V call is TRBV6-1, the J call TRBJ1-2, with 10 bases fitting TRBD1. Germline V gene data show CDR1 as MNHNS and CDR2 as SASEGT. This CDR3 is built from 13 residues. The CDR3 sequence is CANSYGTGDDYTS. CDR3 in DNA: TGTGCCAACAGTTACGGGACAGGGGATGACTACACCTCC.

This clonotype has just a few counts. The V and J genes are TRBV10-3 and TRBJ2-1, with D perhaps TRBD1 (6 bases). This CDR3 has 12 amino acids. V was trimmed by 6 bases and J by 12 bases, leaving 15 bases between them. Germline V gene data show CDR1 as ENHRY and CDR2 as SYGVKD. CDR3 residues: CAIRQDSSGQFF. The DNA for the CDR3 is TGTGCCATCAGGCAGGACAGCTCCGGGCAGTTCTTC.

V gene TRBV28 combines with J gene TRBJ2-1; 12 positions match TRBD2. The CDR3 loop spans 16 amino acids. J gave up 12 bases and V 7 bases, and 16 bases lay outside the gene matches. CDR1 is MDHEN, CDR2 SYDVKM, per germline. The CDR3 nucleotides read TGTGCCAGCACTACGGCTAGCGGGAGGGATCTCTATGGGCAGTTCTTC. Amino acid sequence: CASTTASGRDLYGQFF.

V usage is TRBV20-1 and J usage is TRBJ1-5, with D uncertain. CDR1 is DFQATT and CDR2 is SNEGSKA in the germline V gene (reference sequence). Between the trimmed V and J ends, which lost 0 bases and 7 bases, there was a span of 13 bases. The CDR3 sequence is 14 residues long. The CDR3 sequence is CSARESAINQPQHF. Written as DNA, the CDR3 is TGCAGTGCTAGAGAGTCGGCCATAAACCAGCCCCAGCATTTT.

A remark on this clonotype: One junction end disagrees with the germline gene, perhaps due to a read error. The chain combines TRBV29-1 with TRBJ2-2, with 7 positions matching TRBD1. This CDR3 has 14 amino acids. CDR1 is SQVTM and CDR2 is ANQGSEA in the germline V gene. The CDR3 bases are TGCAGCGTGAATGAGGGGGCGAACACAGGGGAGCTGTTTTTC. Its translation is CSVNEGANTGELFF.

The chain joins TRBV29-1 to TRBJ2-2; D may be TRBD2 (5 bases). The CDR3 spans 13 residues. CDR1 and CDR2 from the germline V gene are SQVTM and ANQGSEA. V lost 7 bases to trimming and J lost 3 bases, with 12 bases between them. The CDR3 bases are TGCAGCGCTAGACTAACGGACACCGGGGAGCTGTTTTTT. Its protein is CSARLTDTGELFF.